This TCR beta chain is drawn from a study of regulatory T cells in long-lasting Graves disease. The sample's time point: newly diagnosed GD, antithyroid drugs for less than 3 months. Generation of the TCR library employed RNA extracted from PBMCs. Study-level findings and limits: Gene preferences differed: TRBV28, TRBJ1-2, TRBJ2-5 in persistent cases.

As regards this clonotype: Its antigen is unidentified.

This CDR3 is built from 13 residues. V was pared by 5 bases and J by 7 bases, with 6 bases of the junction left unmatched. CDR1 and CDR2 (germline): SGHTA, FQGNSA. The authors built TCR beta libraries using iRepertoire HTBI primers and Arm-PCR of CDR3 regions. TCRdb passed the multiplex PCR reads through MiXCR, listing each CDR3 protein once. Of 350,000 to 550,000 distinct CDR3 sequences in the sample, approximately 15% were seen once. These data are also associated with another study on T cells in Graves' hyperthyroidism and ophthalmopathy.

The source is a woman in her forties or fifties with Graves disease. V and J are TRBV7-2 and TRBJ1-2, with 8 bases that match TRBD1. The sample in question was peripheral blood mononuclear cells (PBMCs), obtained at new diagnosis, from a patient treated with antithyroid drugs. CDR3: CASSPDRGSGYTF. The CDR3 DNA sequence: TGTGCCAGCAGCCCTGACAGGGGAAGTGGCTACACCTTC.